At least ten counts were recorded for the clone carrying this TCR beta chain. This entry comes from a study of T cells in Graves' hyperthyroidism and ophthalmopathy. The CDR3 extends over 13 amino acids. Deletions cut 6 bases from V and 3 bases from J, with 11 bases between. Germline V lookup: CDR1 KGHSH, CDR2 LQKENI. Amplification of TCR beta CDR3 regions was performed using RNA transcripts as template. First-round RT-PCR targeting the TCR CDR3 was performed with the HTBI primer set. One entry per CDR3 protein results from TCRdb running MiXCR on the multiplex PCR reads. The sample has a few hundred thousand distinct CDR3 sequences; approximately 15% are singletons.

Input material: blood. The clonotype was recovered from a woman aged 40 to 50 with Graves' ophthalmopathy. This chain joins TRBV18 and TRBJ2-5; D not certain. The CDR3 sequence: CASSMLDEETQYF. The CDR3 nucleotides are TGTGCCAGCTCCATGTTGGACGAAGAGACCCAGTACTTC.